This record looks at one T cell receptor (beta chain) sequence and its context. Its target is unknown. The CDR3 contains 14 residues. The germline gives CDR1 SGDLS, CDR2 YYNGEE. V lost 0 bases, J lost 2 bases, and 9 bases lay in between. This entry is derived from a study of beta chain features in type 1 diabetes. Points from the study as a whole: Shortening that was moderate but significant affected the TCRB CDR3s of Type 1 diabetes patients in all four CD4+ subsets.

Every isolated RNA sample was fully reverse transcribed, so sequencing captured expressed TCRB transcripts. Repertoires were generated with immunoSEQ multiplex PCR, while TCRdb's copy carries only in-frame clones and drops some. This sample has hundreds of thousands of clones, with 15% found just once. The sample consisted of naive CD4+ T cells from blood. This sequence originates from a man aged 18 to 30 with type 1 diabetes. The gene calls are TRBV9 and TRBJ2-7; a possible D gene is TRBD2 (5 bases). Here the CDR3 DNA reads TGTGCCAGCAGCGTAGAGGAGAGGGCCTACGAGCAGTACTTC. It is translated as CASSVEERAYEQYF.